A selection of T cell receptor beta chains follows, all from one sample in a study of vaccination and CD4 T cells after COVID-19. For these TCRs, the target antigens are not known. Each CDR3 protein gets one entry after TCRdb re-called the PCR reads with MiXCR. This sample has under 25,000 distinct CDR3 sequences, with around 48% found just once. The sample consisted of CD4+ T cells from blood, cultured in vitro. These receptors were obtained from a human donor who had recovered from COVID-19. The CDR3 runs from the conserved cysteine through the conserved F or W. D genes are given only for firm matches. Clone size is shown for a subset of rows, as once, few, many or a class of expanded clone.

D	size	V	J	DNA	CDR3
.	.	TRBV6-1	TRBJ1-3	TGTGCCAGCCTAGACAGGACCTCTGGAAACACCATATATTTT	CASLDRTSGNTIYF
.	.	TRBV12-3/TRBV12-4	TRBJ1-2	TGTGCCAGCAGTCTGCCCCAGGTCACCTATGGCTACACCTTC	CASSLPQVTYGYTF
.	few	TRBV11-2	TRBJ1-2	TGTGCCAGCAGCTTCCCCGGGGAGGGAAACTACACCTTC	CASSFPGEGNYTF
.	.	TRBV29-1	TRBJ1-3	TGCAGCGTTGAAGACCAAAAGGGAGGGATTGGAAACACCATATATTTT	CSVEDQKGGIGNTIYF
.	once	TRBV7-2	TRBJ2-1	TGTGCCAGCAGCGATTTAAGGGATTACAATGAGCAGTTCTTC	CASSDLRDYNEQFF
.	few	TRBV2	TRBJ2-7	TGTGCCAGCAGTGAATTGTACAGGGAGGGTGAGCAGTACTTC	CASSELYREGEQYF
.	.	TRBV7-3	TRBJ1-6	TGTGCCAGCAGCTTACTAGGAGCTAATTCACCCCTCCACTTT	CASSLLGANSPLHF
.	few	TRBV30	TRBJ2-3	TGTGCCTGGAGTCGCACAGATACGCAGTATTTT	CAWSRTDTQYF
TRBD1	.	TRBV6-1	TRBJ1-2	TGTGCCAGCAGGGAGACAGGGGGCACCGATGGCTACACCTTC	CASRETGGTDGYTF
.	few	TRBV12-3/TRBV12-4	TRBJ2-7	TGTGCCAGCAGTCCGCCCATCTTC	CASSPPIF
TRBD1	once	TRBV6-1	TRBJ1-4	TGTGCCAGCAGTCAAAGACAGGGAGGTGGAAAACTGTTTTTT	CASSQRQGGGKLFF
.	few	TRBV7-9	TRBJ1-2	TGTGCCAGCAGCTTAAATGCGGCGGAATATGATGGCTACACCTTC	CASSLNAAEYDGYTF
.	.	TRBV15	TRBJ2-1	TGTGCCACCAGCAGAGGGACCCGTGATGAGCAGTTCTTC	CATSRGTRDEQFF
.	.	TRBV4-2	TRBJ1-2	TGTGCCAGCAGCCAAGAAGGAGGGAATGGCTACACCTTC	CASSQEGGNGYTF
.	few	TRBV6-2/TRBV6-3	TRBJ1-2	TGTGCCAGCAGTTACGGGGCTAACTATGGCTACACCTTC	CASSYGANYGYTF
.	few	TRBV7-9	TRBJ2-2	TGTGCCAGCAGGCCCTCTGGCAGTCCCACCGGGGAGCTGTTTTTT	CASRPSGSPTGELFF
.	.	TRBV20-1	TRBJ1-1	TGCAGTGCTAGGTCTCGAATCGGTGAAGCTTTCTTT	CSARSRIGEAFF
.	.	TRBV7-6	TRBJ2-6	TGTGCCAGCAGCTTACCCTCTGGGGCCAACGTCCTGACTTTC	CASSLPSGANVLTF
.	few	TRBV6-2/TRBV6-3	TRBJ1-1	TGTGCCAGCACTCTGAACGGGGGAAACACTGAAGCTTTCTTT	CASTLNGGNTEAFF
.	.	TRBV19	TRBJ1-2	TGTGCCAGTAGTATAGTAGCGGGGTTGGACTATGGCTACACCTTC	CASSIVAGLDYGYTF
TRBD2	.	TRBV30	TRBJ2-7	TGTGCCTGGAGTGTAAAGGGACTAGCGTCCTACGAGCAGTACTTC	CAWSVKGLASYEQYF
.	few	TRBV24-1	TRBJ2-7	TGTGCCACCAGTGATTTCCCGCCTGCCGAGCAGTACTTC	CATSDFPPAEQYF
TRBD1	.	TRBV7-8	TRBJ2-2	TGTGCCAGCACCCACAGACAGGGATCCGGGGAGCTGTTTTTT	CASTHRQGSGELFF
.	.	TRBV5-6	TRBJ2-3	TGTGCCAGCAGCACCCAGGGTGCAGATACGCAGTATTTT	CASSTQGADTQYF
.	.	TRBV24-1	TRBJ1-1	TGTGCCACCAGCGACACTGAAGCTTTCTTT	CATSDTEAFF
.	few	TRBV7-2	TRBJ2-3	TGTGCCAGCAGCTTAACGGGTACTAGCACAGATACGCAGTATTTT	CASSLTGTSTDTQYF
.	.	TRBV18	TRBJ1-1	TGTGCCAGCTCACCACTGCAGAACACTGAAGCTTTCTTT	CASSPLQNTEAFF
TRBD1	few	TRBV27	TRBJ1-6	TGTGCCAGCAGTCCCCAACAGGGGGCGGCTTCACCCCTCCACTTT	CASSPQQGAASPLHF
.	.	TRBV6-2/TRBV6-3	TRBJ2-7	TGTGCCAGCAGTTACCAAACCTCCGGGACATCCCCCTACGAGCAGTACTTC	CASSYQTSGTSPYEQYF
TRBD1	.	TRBV20-1	TRBJ2-7	TGCAGTGCTGCTAAGGGACAGGGCTACGAGCAGTACTTC	CSAAKGQGYEQYF
TRBD1	.	TRBV20-1	TRBJ1-1	TGCAGTGCGCCCGGGACAGGGTTTTCACGGACTGAAGCTTTCTTT	CSAPGTGFSRTEAFF
TRBD1	.	TRBV10-3	TRBJ2-7	TGTGCAGCCAGCCGGGGACAGGGGGTGAGCTCCTACGAGCAGTACTTC	CAASRGQGVSSYEQYF
.	.	TRBV6-1	TRBJ1-1	TGTGCCAGCAGTGAGGAGGGGCGGGTCACTGAAGCTTTCTTT	CASSEEGRVTEAFF
.	few	TRBV19	TRBJ1-2	TGTGCCAGTAGTATAGATCTGAGGGGGTTGAGGGCTGGCTACACCTTC	CASSIDLRGLRAGYTF
TRBD2	.	TRBV6-1	TRBJ2-7	TGTGCCAGCAGTGAAGAGACGGGGACGGCGGGGGGACACGAGCAGTACTTC	CASSEETGTAGGHEQYF
.	.	TRBV7-2	TRBJ2-5	TGTGCCAGCAGCCGGCCTAGAGAGACCCAGTACTTC	CASSRPRETQYF
.	.	TRBV19	TRBJ2-7	TGTGCCAGTGAGTCGAAGGAGCAGTACTTC	CASESKEQYF
TRBD2	.	TRBV7-2	TRBJ2-7	TGTGCCAGCAGCTTGTGGATTAGCGGGATATCCTACGAGCAGTACTTC	CASSLWISGISYEQYF
TRBD1	.	TRBV6-1	TRBJ2-7	TGTGCCAGCAGTCGCGGGACAGGGCGGGCCTACGAGCAGTACTTC	CASSRGTGRAYEQYF
.	few	TRBV6-5	TRBJ1-5	TGTGCCAGCAGTTCCACCTACACGCGCAATCAGCCCCAGCATTTT	CASSSTYTRNQPQHF
.	.	TRBV5-1	TRBJ2-3	TGCGCCAGCAGCTTTGAAGTCTCCAGCACAGATACGCAGTATTTT	CASSFEVSSTDTQYF
.	.	TRBV28	TRBJ2-3	TGTGCCAGCAGTTTTCGGGATACGCAGTATTTT	CASSFRDTQYF
.	.	TRBV20-1	TRBJ1-1	TGCAGTGCTCTACAGGGTTCTGAAGCTTTCTTT	CSALQGSEAFF
.	.	TRBV11-3	TRBJ2-1	TGTGCCAGCAGCTTAGATCTGGTGAGGAATGAGCAGTTCTTC	CASSLDLVRNEQFF
.	few	TRBV19	TRBJ1-2	TGTGCCAGTAAGTTTTCTCTGGCAGGAGGCTACACCTTC	CASKFSLAGGYTF
.	few	TRBV7-2	TRBJ2-7	TGTGCCAGCAGCTTAATGGGGGCAGGGCTCGGGGAGCAGTACTTC	CASSLMGAGLGEQYF
TRBD2	.	TRBV27	TRBJ2-1	TGTGCCAGCACCCTTCGCGGACTAGCGGGAGGGCTGCGCTTTGCATCCTACAATGAGCAGTTCTTC	CASTLRGLAGGLRFASYNEQFF
.	few	TRBV28	TRBJ2-7	TGTGCCAGCAGCGGACAGATCTACGAGCAGTACTTC	CASSGQIYEQYF
TRBD2	.	TRBV7-3	TRBJ2-3	TGTGCCAGCAGCTCAAAATACCTGGGACTAGCGGGGGGCGATAGCACAGATACGCAGTATTTT	CASSSKYLGLAGGDSTDTQYF
.	.	TRBV2	TRBJ1-5	TGTGCCAGCAGTGAGGAGAATAGCAATCAGCCCCAGCATTTT	CASSEENSNQPQHF